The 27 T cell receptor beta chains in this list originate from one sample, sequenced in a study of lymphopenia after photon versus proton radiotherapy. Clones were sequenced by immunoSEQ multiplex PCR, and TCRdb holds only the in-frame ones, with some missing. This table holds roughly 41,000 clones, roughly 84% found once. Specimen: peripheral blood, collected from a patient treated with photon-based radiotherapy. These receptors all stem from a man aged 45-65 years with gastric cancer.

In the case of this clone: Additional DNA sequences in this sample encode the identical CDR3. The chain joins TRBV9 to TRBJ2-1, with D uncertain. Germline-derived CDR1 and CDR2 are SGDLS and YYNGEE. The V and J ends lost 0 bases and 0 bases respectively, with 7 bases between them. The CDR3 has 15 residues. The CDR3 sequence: CASSVGASSYNEQFF. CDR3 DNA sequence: TGTGCCAGCAGCGTAGGGGCTAGCTCCTACAATGAGCAGTTCTTC.

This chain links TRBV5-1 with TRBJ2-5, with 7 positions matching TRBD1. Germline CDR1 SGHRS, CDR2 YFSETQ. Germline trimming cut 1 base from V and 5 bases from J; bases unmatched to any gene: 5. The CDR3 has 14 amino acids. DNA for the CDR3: TGCGCCAGCAGCTTGTTAGGGGGCCGGGAGACCCAGTACTTC. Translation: CASSLLGGRETQYF.

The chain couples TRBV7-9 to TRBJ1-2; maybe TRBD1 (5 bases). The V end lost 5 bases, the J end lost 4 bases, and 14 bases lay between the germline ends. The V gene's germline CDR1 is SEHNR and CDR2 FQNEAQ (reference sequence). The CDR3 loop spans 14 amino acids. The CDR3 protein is CASSPIWGSYGYTF. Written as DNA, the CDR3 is TGTGCCAGCAGCCCGATCTGGGGGAGCTATGGCTACACCTTC.

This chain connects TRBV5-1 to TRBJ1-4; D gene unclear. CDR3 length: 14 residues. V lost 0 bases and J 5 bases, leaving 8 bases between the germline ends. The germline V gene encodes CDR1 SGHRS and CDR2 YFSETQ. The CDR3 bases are TGCGCCAGCAGCTTGGACTACAGCAATGAAAAACTGTTTTTT. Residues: CASSLDYSNEKLFF.

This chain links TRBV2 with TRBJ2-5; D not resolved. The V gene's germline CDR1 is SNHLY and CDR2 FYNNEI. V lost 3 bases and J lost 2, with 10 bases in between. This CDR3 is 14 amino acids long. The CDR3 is CASSDTWVQETQYF. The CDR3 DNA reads TGTGCCAGCAGTGATACTTGGGTGCAAGAGACCCAGTACTTC.

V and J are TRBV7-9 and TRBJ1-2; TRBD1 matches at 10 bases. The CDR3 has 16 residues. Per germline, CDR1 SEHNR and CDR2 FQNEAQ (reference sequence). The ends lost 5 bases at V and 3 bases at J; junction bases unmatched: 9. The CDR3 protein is CASSRYRDRGDYGYTF. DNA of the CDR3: TGTGCCAGCAGCAGATACCGGGACAGGGGAGACTATGGCTACACCTTC.

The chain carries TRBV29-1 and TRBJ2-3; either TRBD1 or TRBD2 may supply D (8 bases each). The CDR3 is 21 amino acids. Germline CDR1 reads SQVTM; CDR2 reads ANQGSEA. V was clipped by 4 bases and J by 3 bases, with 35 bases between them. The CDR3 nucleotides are TGCAGCGTTGGAACAGGGGGATTCGATAGCGGGGAACTTTGGGGAACAGATACGCAGTATTTT. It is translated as CSVGTGGFDSGELWGTDTQYF.

The CDR3 is CAVLPREGTEAFF. Here the CDR3 DNA reads TGTGCCGTTCTCCCCAGGGAGGGCACTGAAGCTTTCTTT. This chain joins TRBV30 and TRBJ1-1; D is possibly TRBD1 (5 bases). V was cut by 8 bases and J by 4 bases, with 17 bases left in between. Germline CDR1 GTSNPN, CDR2 SVGIG (reference sequence). This CDR3 contains 13 residues.

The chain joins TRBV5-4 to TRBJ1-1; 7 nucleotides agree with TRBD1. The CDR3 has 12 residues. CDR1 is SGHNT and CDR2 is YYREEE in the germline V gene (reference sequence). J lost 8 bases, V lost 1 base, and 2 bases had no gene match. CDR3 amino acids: CASSLRDSEAFF. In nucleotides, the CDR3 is TGTGCCAGCAGCTTGAGGGACAGCGAAGCTTTCTTT.

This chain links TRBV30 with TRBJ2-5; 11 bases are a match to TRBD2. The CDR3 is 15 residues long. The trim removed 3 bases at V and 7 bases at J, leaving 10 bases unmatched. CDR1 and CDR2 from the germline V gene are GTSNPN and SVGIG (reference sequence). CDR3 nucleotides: TGTGCCTGGAGCGCCGGGACTAGCGGCCCTGGGACCCAGTACTTC. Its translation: CAWSAGTSGPGTQYF.

Here the CDR3 reads CSVESQAREKLFF. The CDR3 DNA reads as TGCAGCGTTGAAAGTCAGGCAAGGGAAAAACTGTTTTTT. V and J are TRBV29-1 and TRBJ1-4; D is unresolved. V lost 2 bases and J 8 bases, leaving 12 bases between the germline ends. Germline-derived CDR1 and CDR2 are SQVTM and ANQGSEA. The CDR3 runs to 13 residues.

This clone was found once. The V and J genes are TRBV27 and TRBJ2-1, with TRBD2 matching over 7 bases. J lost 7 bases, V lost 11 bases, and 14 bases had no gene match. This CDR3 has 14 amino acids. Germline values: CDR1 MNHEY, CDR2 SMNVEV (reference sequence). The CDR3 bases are TGTGCCTCCTCCGGGACTACCTTCGGGAATGAGCAGTTCTTC. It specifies CASSGTTFGNEQFF.

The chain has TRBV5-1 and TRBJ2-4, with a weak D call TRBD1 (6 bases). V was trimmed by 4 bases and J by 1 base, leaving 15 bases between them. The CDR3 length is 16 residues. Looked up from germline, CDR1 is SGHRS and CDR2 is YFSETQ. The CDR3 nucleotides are TGCGCCAGCAGCGGCTCAGGGGCCGGGGCCAAAAACATTCAGTACTTC. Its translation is CASSGSGAGAKNIQYF. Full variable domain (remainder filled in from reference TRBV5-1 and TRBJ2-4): KAGVTQTPRYLIKTRGQQVTLSCSPISGHRSVSWYQQTPGQGLQFLFEYFSETQRNKGNFPGRFSGRQFSNSRSEMNVSTLELGDSALYLCASSGSGAGAKNIQYFGAGTRLSVL.

The DNA of the CDR3 is TGTGCCAGCAGCTTAAGGGGGAGGAACTCCTACAATGAGCAGTTCTTC. This gives the protein CASSLRGRNSYNEQFF. The rearrangement joins TRBV7-9 to TRBJ2-1; TRBD1 or TRBD2 may be the D gene (6 bases each). V was clipped by 2 bases and J by 0 bases, with 11 bases between them. The CDR3 consists of 16 residues. Germline V gene sequence: CDR1 SEHNR, CDR2 FQNEAQ (reference sequence).

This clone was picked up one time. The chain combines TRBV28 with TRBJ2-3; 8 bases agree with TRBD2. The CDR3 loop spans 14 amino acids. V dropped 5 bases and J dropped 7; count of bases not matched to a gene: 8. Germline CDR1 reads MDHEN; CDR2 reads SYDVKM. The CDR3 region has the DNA TGTGCCAGCAGTCCGACGGGGGGGACGCATACGCAGTATTTT. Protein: CASSPTGGTHTQYF.

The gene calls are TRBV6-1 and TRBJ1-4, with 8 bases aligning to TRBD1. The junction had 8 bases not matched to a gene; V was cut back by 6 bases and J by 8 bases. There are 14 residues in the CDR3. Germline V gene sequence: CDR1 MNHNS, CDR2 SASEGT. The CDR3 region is CASRSGGAKEKLFF. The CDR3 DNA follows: TGTGCCAGCAGGTCAGGGGGCGCGAAGGAAAAACTGTTTTTT.

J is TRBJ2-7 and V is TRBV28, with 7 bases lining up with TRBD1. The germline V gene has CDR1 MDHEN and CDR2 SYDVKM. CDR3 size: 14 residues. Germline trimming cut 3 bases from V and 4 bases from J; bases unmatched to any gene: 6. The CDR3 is CASSFRDSDYEQYF. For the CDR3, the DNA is TGTGCCAGCAGTTTCCGGGACAGCGATTACGAGCAGTACTTC. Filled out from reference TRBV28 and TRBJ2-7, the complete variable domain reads DVKVTQSSRYLVKRTGEKVFLECVQDMDHENMFWYRQDPGLGLRLIYFSYDVKMKEKGDIPEGYSVSREKKERFSLILESASTNQTSMYLCASSFRDSDYEQYFGPGTRLTVT.

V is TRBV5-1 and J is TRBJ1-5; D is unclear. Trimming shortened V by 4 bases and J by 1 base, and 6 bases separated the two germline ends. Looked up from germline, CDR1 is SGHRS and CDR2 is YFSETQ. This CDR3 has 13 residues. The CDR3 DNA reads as TGCGCCAGCAGCCCAGGAAGCAATCAGCCCCAGCATTTT. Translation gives CASSPGSNQPQHF. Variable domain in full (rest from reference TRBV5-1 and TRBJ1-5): KAGVTQTPRYLIKTRGQQVTLSCSPISGHRSVSWYQQTPGQGLQFLFEYFSETQRNKGNFPGRFSGRQFSNSRSEMNVSTLELGDSALYLCASSPGSNQPQHFGDGTRLSIL.

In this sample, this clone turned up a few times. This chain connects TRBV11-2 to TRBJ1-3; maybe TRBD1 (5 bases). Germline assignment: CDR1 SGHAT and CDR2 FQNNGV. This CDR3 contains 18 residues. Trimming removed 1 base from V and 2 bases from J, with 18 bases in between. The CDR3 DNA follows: TGTGCCAGCAGCTTAGTTGGGCGGGGCAGGGCTACTGGAAACACCATATATTTT. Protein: CASSLVGRGRATGNTIYF.

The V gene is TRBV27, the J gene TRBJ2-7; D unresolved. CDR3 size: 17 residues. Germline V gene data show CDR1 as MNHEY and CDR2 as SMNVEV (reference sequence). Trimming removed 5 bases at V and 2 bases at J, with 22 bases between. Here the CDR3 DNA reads TGTGCCAGCAGTCATAATGCGCTTTATTCCGTGGCCTACGAGCAGTACTTC. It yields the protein CASSHNALYSVAYEQYF.

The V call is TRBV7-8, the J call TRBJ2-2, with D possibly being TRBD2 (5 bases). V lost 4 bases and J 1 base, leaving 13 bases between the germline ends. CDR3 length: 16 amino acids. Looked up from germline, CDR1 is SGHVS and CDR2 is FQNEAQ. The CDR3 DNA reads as TGTGCCAGCAGCTCCCGGGGTTGGGGGAACACCGGGGAGCTGTTTTTT. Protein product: CASSSRGWGNTGELFF. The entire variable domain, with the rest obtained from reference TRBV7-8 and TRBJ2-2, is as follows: GAGVSQSPRYKVAKRGQDVALRCDPISGHVSLFWYQQALGQGPEFLTYFQNEAQLDKSGLPSDRFFAERPEGSVSTLKIQRTQQEDSAVYLCASSSRGWGNTGELFFGEGSRLTVL.

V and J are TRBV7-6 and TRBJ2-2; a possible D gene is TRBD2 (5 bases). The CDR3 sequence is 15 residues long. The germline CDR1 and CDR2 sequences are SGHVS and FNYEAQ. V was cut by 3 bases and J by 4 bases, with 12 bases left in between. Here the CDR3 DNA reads TGTGCCAGCAGCTTTTCTAGCCTACCCACCGGGGAGCTGTTTTTT. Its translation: CASSFSSLPTGELFF.

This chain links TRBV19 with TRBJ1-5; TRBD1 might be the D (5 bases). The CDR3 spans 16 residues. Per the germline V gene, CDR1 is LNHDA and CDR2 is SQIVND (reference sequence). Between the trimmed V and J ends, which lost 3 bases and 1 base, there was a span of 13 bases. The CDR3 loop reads CASSIQWTLSNQPQHF. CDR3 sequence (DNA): TGTGCCAGTAGTATTCAGTGGACACTAAGCAATCAGCCCCAGCATTTT.

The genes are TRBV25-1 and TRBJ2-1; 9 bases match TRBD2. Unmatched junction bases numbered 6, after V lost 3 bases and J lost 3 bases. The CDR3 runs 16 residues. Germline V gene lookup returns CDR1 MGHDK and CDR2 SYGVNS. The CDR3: CASSESGTSSYNEQFF. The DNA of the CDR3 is TGTGCCAGCAGTGAGTCTGGGACTAGCAGCTACAATGAGCAGTTCTTC.

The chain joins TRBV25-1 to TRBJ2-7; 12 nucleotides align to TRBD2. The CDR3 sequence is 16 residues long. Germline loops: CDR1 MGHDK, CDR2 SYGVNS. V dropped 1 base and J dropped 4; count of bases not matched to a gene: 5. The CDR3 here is CASSESGLAGLYEQYF. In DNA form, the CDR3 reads TGTGCCAGCAGTGAATCAGGACTAGCGGGATTGTACGAGCAGTACTTC.

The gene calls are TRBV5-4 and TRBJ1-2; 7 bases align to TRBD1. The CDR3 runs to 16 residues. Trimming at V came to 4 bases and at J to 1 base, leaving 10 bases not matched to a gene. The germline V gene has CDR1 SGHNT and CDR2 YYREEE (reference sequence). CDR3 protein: CASSPPGQAVNYGYTF. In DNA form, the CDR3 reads TGTGCCAGCAGCCCCCCAGGACAGGCAGTTAACTATGGCTACACCTTC.

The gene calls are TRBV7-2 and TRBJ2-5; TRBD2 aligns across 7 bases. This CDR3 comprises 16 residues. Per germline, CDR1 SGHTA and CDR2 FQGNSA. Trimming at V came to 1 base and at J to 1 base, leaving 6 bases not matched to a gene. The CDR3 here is CASSLVGGSAQETQYF. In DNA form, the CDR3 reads TGTGCCAGCAGCTTAGTCGGCGGGAGCGCCCAAGAGACCCAGTACTTC.